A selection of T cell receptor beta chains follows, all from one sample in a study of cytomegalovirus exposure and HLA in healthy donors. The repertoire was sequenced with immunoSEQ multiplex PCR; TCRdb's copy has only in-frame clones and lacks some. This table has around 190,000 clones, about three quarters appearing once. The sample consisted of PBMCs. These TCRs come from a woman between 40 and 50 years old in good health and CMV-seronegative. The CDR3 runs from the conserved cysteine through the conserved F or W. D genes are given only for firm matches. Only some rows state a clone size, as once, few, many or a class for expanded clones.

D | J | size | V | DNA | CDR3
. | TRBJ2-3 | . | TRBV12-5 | TGTGCTAGTGGTCGTAGCGGTACGCAGTATTTT | CASGRSGTQYF
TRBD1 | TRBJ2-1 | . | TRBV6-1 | TGTGCCAGCAGTGAAGGTCAGGGGGCTTCGGACAATGAGCAGTTCTTC | CASSEGQGASDNEQFF
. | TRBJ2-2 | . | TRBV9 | TGTGCCAGCAGCGTCCGAACACCTTTCCGGGGGTCGGTCGGGGAGCTGTTTTTT | CASSVRTPFRGSVGELFF
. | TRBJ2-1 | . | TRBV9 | TGTGCCAGCAGCGTAAGGACTTACAGCTCCTACAATGAGCAGTTCTTC | CASSVRTYSSYNEQFF
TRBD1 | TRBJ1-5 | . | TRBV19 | TGTGCCAGTACTCCTGGTGGGACAGGGTTTCAGCCCCAGCATTTT | CASTPGGTGFQPQHF
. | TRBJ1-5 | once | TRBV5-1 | TGCGCCAGCAGCTTGTACAGTGGTAGCAATCAGCCCCAGCATTTT | CASSLYSGSNQPQHF
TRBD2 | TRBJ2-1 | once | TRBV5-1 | TGCGCCAGCAGCTTGAAGACTAGCGGGAGCTCCTACAATGAGCAGTTCTTC | CASSLKTSGSSYNEQFF
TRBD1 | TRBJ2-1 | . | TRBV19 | TGTGCCAGTAGTACCTATGAGACAGGGGGCAATGAGCAGTTCTTC | CASSTYETGGNEQFF
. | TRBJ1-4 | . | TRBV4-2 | TGTGCCAGCAGCCAAGGTCAGGGACAATATAAACTGTTTTTT | CASSQGQGQYKLFF
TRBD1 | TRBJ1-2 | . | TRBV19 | TGTGCCAGTAGTATAGGGACAGGAGGTCTCAACTATGGCTACACCTTC | CASSIGTGGLNYGYTF
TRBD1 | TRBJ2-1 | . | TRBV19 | TGTGCCAGTGGAGCGACAGGGAGAAATGAGCAGTTCTTC | CASGATGRNEQFF
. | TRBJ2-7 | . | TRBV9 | TGTGCCAGCAGCCCTACACCGACAGCCCCCGAGCAGTACTTC | CASSPTPTAPEQYF
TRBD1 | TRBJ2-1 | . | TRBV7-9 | TGTGCCAGCAGCTTAGGGGGACAGAACAATGAGCAGTTCTTC | CASSLGGQNNEQFF
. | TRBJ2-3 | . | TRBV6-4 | TGTGCCAGCAGTGAGTGGAGCGGGACAGATACGCAGTATTTT | CASSEWSGTDTQYF
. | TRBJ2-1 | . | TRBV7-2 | TGTGCCAGCAGCTTACTGGGGACAACATCGAATGAGCAGTTCTTC | CASSLLGTTSNEQFF
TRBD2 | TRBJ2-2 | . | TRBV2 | TGTGCCAGCAAAGAATTGCTAGCGGGAGGGACCGGGGAGCTGTTTTTT | CASKELLAGGTGELFF
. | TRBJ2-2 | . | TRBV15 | TGTGCCACCAGCAGAGCCGGGACAATGAACACCGGGGAGCTGTTTTTT | CATSRAGTMNTGELFF
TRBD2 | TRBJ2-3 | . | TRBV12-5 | TGTGCTAGTGGACCGGGACTATCCCATAGCACAGATACGCAGTATTTT | CASGPGLSHSTDTQYF
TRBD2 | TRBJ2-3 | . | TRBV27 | TGTGCCAGCAGTTTGTCTAGCGGGATAGAGGCAGATACGCAGTATTTT | CASSLSSGIEADTQYF
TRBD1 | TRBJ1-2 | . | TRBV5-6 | TGTGCCAGCAGCGTAGGACAGGGGGGCTATGGCTACACCTTC | CASSVGQGGYGYTF
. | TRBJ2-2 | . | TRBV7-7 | TGTGCCAGCAGCCCCCGGGTCGCCGGGGAGCTGTTTTTT | CASSPRVAGELFF
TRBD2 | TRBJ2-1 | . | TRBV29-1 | TGCAGCTCGTCGCGGGAGGGGTGGCCTGGGGACAATGAGCAGTTCTTC | CSSSREGWPGDNEQFF
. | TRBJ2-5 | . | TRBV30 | TGTGCCTGGAGTGTACAGCAAGAGACCCAGTACTTC | CAWSVQQETQYF
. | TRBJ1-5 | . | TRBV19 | TGTGCCAGCGCAGACACCTTTAATCAGCCCCAGCATTTT | CASADTFNQPQHF
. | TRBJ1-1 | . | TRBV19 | TGTGCCAGTAAAAGACACGAGAACACTGAAGCTTTCTTT | CASKRHENTEAFF
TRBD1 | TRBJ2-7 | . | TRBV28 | TGTGCCAGCAGAAGACCGGGACAGAACTACGAGCAGTACTTC | CASRRPGQNYEQYF
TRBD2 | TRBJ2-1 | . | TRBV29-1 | TGCAGCTGCGGGGGGCAGGGGAAAGTTAAATTCTTC | CSCGGQGKVKFF
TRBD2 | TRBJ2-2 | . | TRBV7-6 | TGTGCCAGCAGCTTTGACGGGGGGGCGATCACCGGGGAGCTGTTTTTT | CASSFDGGAITGELFF
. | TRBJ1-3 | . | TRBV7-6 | TGTGCCAGCAGCTTTTCGGGCTCTGGAAACACCATATATTTT | CASSFSGSGNTIYF